This T cell receptor beta chain was found in a study of blood T cell repertoires in COVID-19. In the study overall: Samples representing acute and convalescent COVID-19 were sourced from the United States, Italy and Spain.

The V gene's germline CDR1 is SEHNR and CDR2 FQNEAQ (reference sequence). The CDR3 spans 16 residues. V was trimmed by 2 bases and J by 7 bases, leaving 15 bases between them. TCRdb's copy holds only in-frame clones and misses some; the assay was immunoSEQ multiplex PCR. This table holds about 41,000 clones, 85% to 90% found once. This TCR was recovered from a human donor in a cohort sampled during active COVID-19. J is TRBJ1-6 and V is TRBV7-9; D is uncertain. The sequenced sample was peripheral blood. This chain's CDR3 is CASSLKSGYNNSPLHF. In nucleotides, the CDR3 is TGTGCCAGCAGCTTAAAGTCAGGCTACAACAATTCACCCCTCCACTTT. The complete variable domain, with remaining parts taken from reference TRBV7-9 and TRBJ1-6, reads DTGVSQNPRHKITKRGQNVTFRCDPISEHNRLYWYRQTLGQGPEFLTYFQNEAQLEKSRLLSDRFSAERPKGSFSTLEIQRTEQGDSAMYLCASSLKSGYNNSPLHFGNGTRLTVT.